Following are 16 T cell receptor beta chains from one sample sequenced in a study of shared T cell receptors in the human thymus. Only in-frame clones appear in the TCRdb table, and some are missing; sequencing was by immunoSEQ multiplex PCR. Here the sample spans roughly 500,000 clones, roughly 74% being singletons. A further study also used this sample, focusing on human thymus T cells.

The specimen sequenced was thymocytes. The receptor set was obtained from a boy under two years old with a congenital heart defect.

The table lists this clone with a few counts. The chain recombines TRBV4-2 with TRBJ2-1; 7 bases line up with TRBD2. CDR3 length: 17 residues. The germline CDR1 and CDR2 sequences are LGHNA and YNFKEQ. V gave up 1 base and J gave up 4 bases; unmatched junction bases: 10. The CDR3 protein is CASSQGETGRDYNEQFF. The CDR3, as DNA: TGTGCCAGCAGCCAAGGGGAGACGGGGAGGGATTACAATGAGCAGTTCTTC.

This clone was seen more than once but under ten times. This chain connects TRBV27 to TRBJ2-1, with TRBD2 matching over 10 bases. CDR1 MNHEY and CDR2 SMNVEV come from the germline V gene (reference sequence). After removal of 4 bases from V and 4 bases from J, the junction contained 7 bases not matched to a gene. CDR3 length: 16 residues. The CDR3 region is CASSSRTSGKYNEQFF. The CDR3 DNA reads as TGTGCCAGCAGTTCACGTACTAGCGGGAAATACAATGAGCAGTTCTTC.

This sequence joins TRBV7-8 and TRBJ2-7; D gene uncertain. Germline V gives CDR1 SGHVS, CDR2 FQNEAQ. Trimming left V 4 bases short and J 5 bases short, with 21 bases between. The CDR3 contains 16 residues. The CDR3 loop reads CASSSSRVELSNEQYF. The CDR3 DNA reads TGTGCCAGCAGCTCCTCGCGAGTGGAGTTGAGTAACGAGCAGTACTTC. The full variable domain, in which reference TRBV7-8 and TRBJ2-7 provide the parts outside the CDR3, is GAGVSQSPRYKVAKRGQDVALRCDPISGHVSLFWYQQALGQGPEFLTYFQNEAQLDKSGLPSDRFFAERPEGSVSTLKIQRTQQEDSAVYLCASSSSRVELSNEQYFGPGTRLTVT.

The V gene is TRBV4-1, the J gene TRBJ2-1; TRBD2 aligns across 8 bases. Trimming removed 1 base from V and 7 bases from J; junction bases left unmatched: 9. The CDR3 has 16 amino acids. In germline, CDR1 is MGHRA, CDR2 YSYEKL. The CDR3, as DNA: TGCGCCAGCAGCCAAGCGAAGGGACTAGGTGGGAATGAGCAGTTCTTC. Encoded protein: CASSQAKGLGGNEQFF.

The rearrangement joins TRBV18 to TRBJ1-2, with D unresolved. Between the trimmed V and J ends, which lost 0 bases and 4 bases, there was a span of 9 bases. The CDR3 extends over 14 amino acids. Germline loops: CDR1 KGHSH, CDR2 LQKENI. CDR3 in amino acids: CASSPPSLSYGYTF. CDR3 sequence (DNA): TGTGCCAGCTCACCACCGTCCTTGTCCTATGGCTACACCTTC.

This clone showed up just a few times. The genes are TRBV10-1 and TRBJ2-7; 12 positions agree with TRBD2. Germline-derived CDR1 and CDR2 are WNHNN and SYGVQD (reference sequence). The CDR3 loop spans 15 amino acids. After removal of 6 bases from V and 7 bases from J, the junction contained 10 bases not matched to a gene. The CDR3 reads CASSGLAGRVGEQYF. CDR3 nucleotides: TGCGCCAGCAGCGGACTAGCGGGAAGGGTCGGGGAGCAGTACTTC.

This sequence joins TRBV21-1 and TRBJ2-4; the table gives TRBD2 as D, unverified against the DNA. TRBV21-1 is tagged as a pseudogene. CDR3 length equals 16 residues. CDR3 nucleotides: TGTGCCAGCAGCAAAGACGGAGGAATAGCCAAAAACATTCAGTACTTC. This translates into CASSKDGGIAKNIQYF.

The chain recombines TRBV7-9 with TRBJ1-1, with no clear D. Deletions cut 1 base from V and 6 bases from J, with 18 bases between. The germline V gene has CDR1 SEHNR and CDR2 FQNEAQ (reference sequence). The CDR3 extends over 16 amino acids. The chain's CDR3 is CASSLGGGHPCPEAFF. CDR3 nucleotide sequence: TGTGCCAGCAGCTTAGGAGGAGGCCACCCCTGCCCTGAAGCTTTCTTT.

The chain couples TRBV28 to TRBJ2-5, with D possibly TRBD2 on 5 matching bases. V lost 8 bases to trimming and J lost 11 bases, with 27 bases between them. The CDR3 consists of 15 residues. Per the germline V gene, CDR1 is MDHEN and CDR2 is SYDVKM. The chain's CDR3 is CASLGPGRVKWEQYF. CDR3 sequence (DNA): TGTGCCAGCCTCGGGCCCGGAAGGGTAAAGTGGGAGCAGTACTTC.

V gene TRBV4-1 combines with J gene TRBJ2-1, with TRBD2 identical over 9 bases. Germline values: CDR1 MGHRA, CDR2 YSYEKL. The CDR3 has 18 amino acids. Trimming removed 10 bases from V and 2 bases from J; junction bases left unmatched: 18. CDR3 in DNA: TGCGCCACCCCAGCCGACAGTAGCGGGAGTGGCGCCTACAATGAGCAGTTCTTC. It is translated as CATPADSSGSGAYNEQFF.

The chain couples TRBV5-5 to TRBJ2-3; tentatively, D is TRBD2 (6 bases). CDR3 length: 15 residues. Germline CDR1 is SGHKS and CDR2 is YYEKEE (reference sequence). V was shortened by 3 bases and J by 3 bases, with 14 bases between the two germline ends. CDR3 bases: TGTGCCAGCAGCTGGGAGGTGGGCGCAACAGATACGCAGTATTTT. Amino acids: CASSWEVGATDTQYF.

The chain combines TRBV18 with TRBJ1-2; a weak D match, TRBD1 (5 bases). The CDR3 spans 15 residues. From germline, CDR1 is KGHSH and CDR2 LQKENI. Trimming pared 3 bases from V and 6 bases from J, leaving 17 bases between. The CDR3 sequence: CASSPWHTGGNGYTF. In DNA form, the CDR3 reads TGTGCCAGCTCACCTTGGCACACCGGGGGAAATGGCTACACCTTC. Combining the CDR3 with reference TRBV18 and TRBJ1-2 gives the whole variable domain NAGVMQNPRHLVRRRGQEARLRCSPMKGHSHVYWYRQLPEEGLKFMVYLQKENIIDESGMPKERFSAEFPKEGPSILRIQQVVRGDSAAYFCASSPWHTGGNGYTFGSGTRLTVV.

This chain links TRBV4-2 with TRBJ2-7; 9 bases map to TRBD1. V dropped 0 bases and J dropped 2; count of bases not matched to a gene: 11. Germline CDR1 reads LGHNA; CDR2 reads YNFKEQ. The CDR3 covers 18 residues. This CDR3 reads CASSQDSVPGQGPYEQYF. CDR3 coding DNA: TGTGCCAGCAGCCAAGATTCCGTCCCGGGACAGGGCCCCTACGAGCAGTACTTC.

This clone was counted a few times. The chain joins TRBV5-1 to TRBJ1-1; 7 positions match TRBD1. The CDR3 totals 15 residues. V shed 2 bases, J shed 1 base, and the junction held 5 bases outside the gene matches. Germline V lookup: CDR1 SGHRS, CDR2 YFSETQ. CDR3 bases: TGCGCCAGCAGCTTCCGGACAGGAGCGAACACTGAAGCTTTCTTT. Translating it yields CASSFRTGANTEAFF. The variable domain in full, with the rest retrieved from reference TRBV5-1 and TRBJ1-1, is KAGVTQTPRYLIKTRGQQVTLSCSPISGHRSVSWYQQTPGQGLQFLFEYFSETQRNKGNFPGRFSGRQFSNSRSEMNVSTLELGDSALYLCASSFRTGANTEAFFGQGTRLTVV.

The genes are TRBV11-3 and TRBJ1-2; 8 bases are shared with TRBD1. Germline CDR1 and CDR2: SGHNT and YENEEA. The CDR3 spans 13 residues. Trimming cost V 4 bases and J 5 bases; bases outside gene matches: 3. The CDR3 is CASSSTGGYGYTF. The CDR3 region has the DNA TGTGCCAGCAGCTCTACAGGGGGGTATGGCTACACCTTC.

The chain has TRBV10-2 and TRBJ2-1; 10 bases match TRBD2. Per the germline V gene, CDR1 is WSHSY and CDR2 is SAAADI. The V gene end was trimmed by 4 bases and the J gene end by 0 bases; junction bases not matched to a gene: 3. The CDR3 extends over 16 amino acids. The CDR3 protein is CASSASGRSSYNEQFF. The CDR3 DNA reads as TGCGCCAGCAGTGCTAGCGGGAGAAGCTCCTACAATGAGCAGTTCTTC.